These 18 T cell receptor beta chains were all obtained from the same sample, sequenced in a study of regulatory T cells in long-lasting Graves disease. Sample time point: newly diagnosed GD, antithyroid drugs for less than 3 months. TCR sequences were obtained from RNA taken from PBMCs. Libraries of TCR beta came from iRepertoire HTBI primers plus Arm-PCR of CDR3 regions. TCRdb re-analysed the multiplex PCR reads in MiXCR, keeping a single row per CDR3 protein. This sample has some 500,000 distinct CDR3 sequences, with roughly 13% found just once. These data are also associated with another study on T cells in Graves' hyperthyroidism and ophthalmopathy.

This specimen was peripheral blood mononuclear cells (PBMCs), taken at new diagnosis, from a patient treated with antithyroid drugs. These receptors came from a young man with Graves disease.

This clonotype was counted ten times or more. The gene calls are TRBV5-1 and TRBJ1-2; unclear D gene. Per germline, CDR1 SGHRS and CDR2 YFSETQ. Trimming pared 1 base from V and 4 bases from J, leaving 8 bases between. This CDR3 is 13 amino acids long. As DNA, the CDR3 is TGCGCCAGCAGCTTGCGGGTGGGCTATGGCTACACCTTC. Amino acid sequence: CASSLRVGYGYTF.

The genes are TRBV20-1 and TRBJ2-3, with 8 nucleotides matching TRBD2. The CDR3 runs 16 residues. Germline assignment: CDR1 DFQATT and CDR2 SNEGSKA (reference sequence). Unmatched junction bases numbered 15, after V lost 4 bases and J lost 6 bases. CDR3 coding DNA: TGCAGTGCTACCCCTACGACTAGCGAATCCCCGGATACGCAGTATTTT. It codes for CSATPTTSESPDTQYF.

The table lists this clonotype with many counts. The V and J genes are TRBV20-1 and TRBJ2-5; the match to TRBD1 covers 8 bases. J was trimmed by 3 bases and V by 3 bases; bases with no gene match: 6. The CDR3 length is 14 residues. Germline assignment: CDR1 DFQATT and CDR2 SNEGSKA (reference sequence). DNA of the CDR3: TGCAGTGCTAGGCGTGACAGGGGAGAAGAGACCCAGTACTTC. Its translation: CSARRDRGEETQYF.

Of note for this clonotype: The final CDR3 position lacks the conserved phenylalanine or tryptophan, pointing to a likely read error. This chain connects TRBV18 to TRBJ1-6; D uncertain. This CDR3 spans 12 amino acids. V was shortened by 1 base and J by 15 bases, with 10 bases between the two germline ends. From germline, CDR1 is KGHSH and CDR2 LQKENI. The CDR3 protein is CASSPQGNILHL. The CDR3 DNA reads as TGTGCCAGCTCACCACAGGGAAATATCCTCCACCTT.

J is TRBJ2-5 and V is TRBV4-1, with 12 nucleotides matching TRBD2. V trimming: 4 bases; J trimming: 5 bases; junction bases outside the gene matches: 5. The CDR3 runs to 15 residues. Germline V CDR1 and CDR2: MGHRA, YSYEKL. The CDR3 loop is CASSLSSGRAETQYF. The CDR3, as DNA: TGCGCCAGCAGCCTTTCTAGCGGGAGGGCGGAGACCCAGTACTTC.

The CDR3 coding sequence is TGCAGTGCTAGAGATCCGCCTAACTCTGGAAACACCATATATTTT. Its protein product is CSARDPPNSGNTIYF. The chain uses TRBV20-1 and TRBJ1-3; D remains unclear. Germline CDR1 is DFQATT and CDR2 is SNEGSKA (reference sequence). CDR3 length: 15 amino acids. V dropped 0 bases and J dropped 0 bases, with 9 bases sitting between them.

The gene calls are TRBV2 and TRBJ2-6; D tentatively reads TRBD1 or TRBD2 (5 bases each). Germline CDR1 is SNHLY and CDR2 is FYNNEI. V was cut by 4 bases and J by 0 bases, with 19 bases left in between. The length of the CDR3 is 19 residues. CDR3 amino acids: CASSATVGVASSGANVLTF. DNA of the CDR3: TGTGCCAGCAGTGCCACAGTGGGGGTAGCCTCCTCTGGGGCCAACGTCCTGACTTTC.

This clonotype has at least ten counts. The chain combines TRBV6-1 with TRBJ2-3, with D maybe TRBD2 (7 bases). V was trimmed by 7 bases and J by 0 bases, leaving 20 bases between them. The CDR3 has 17 amino acids. Germline CDR1 is MNHNS and CDR2 is SASEGT. The CDR3: CASTKGGTTHSTDTQYF. CDR3 in DNA: TGTGCCAGCACTAAAGGGGGGACTACTCATAGCACAGATACGCAGTATTTT.

As concerns this clonotype: This is likely an artifact of a read error, given a far larger clone one base away. This chain connects TRBV11-2 to TRBJ2-5, with D unclear. Germline CDR1 is SGHAT and CDR2 is FQNNGV. CDR3 length: 11 amino acids. V was pared by 1 base and J by 12 bases, with 9 bases between. CDR3 sequence reads: CASSLGNKKYF. CDR3 coding DNA: TGTGCCAGCAGCTTAGGGAACAAGAAGTACTTC.

The DNA for the CDR3 is TGTGCCAGCGGGGACGGGTACAATCAGCCCCAGCATTTT. This sequence encodes CASGDGYNQPQHF. The rearrangement uses TRBV27 and TRBJ1-5; D may be TRBD1 (5 bases). The CDR3 covers 13 residues. V shed 8 bases and J shed 3 bases, with 11 bases lying between them. CDR1 MNHEY and CDR2 SMNVEV come from the germline V gene (reference sequence).

This clonotype was picked up many times. The chain couples TRBV2 to TRBJ2-3; D is ambiguous. The CDR3 contains 11 residues. Germline V gene sequence: CDR1 SNHLY, CDR2 FYNNEI. V was trimmed by 8 bases and J by 7 bases, leaving 10 bases between them. In DNA form, the CDR3 reads TGTGCCAGCGGACCTTCCAATACGCAGTATTTT. Its protein is CASGPSNTQYF. Full variable domain (missing parts from reference TRBV2 and TRBJ2-3): EPEVTQTPSHQVTQMGQEVILRCVPISNHLYFYWYRQILGQKVEFLVSFYNNEISEKSEIFDDQFSVERPDGSNFTLKIRSTKLEDSAMYFCASGPSNTQYFGPGTRLTVL.

At least ten counts were recorded for this clonotype. V usage is TRBV6-2 or TRBV6-3 and J usage is TRBJ2-1; TRBD1 aligns across 7 bases. Trimming cost V 7 bases and J 2 bases; bases outside gene matches: 5. CDR3 length equals 14 residues. The germline V gene encodes CDR1 MNHEY and CDR2 SVGEGT. Written as DNA, the CDR3 is TGTGCCAGCACAACCGGGACAGCCTACAATGAGCAGTTCTTC. Residues: CASTTGTAYNEQFF.

The rearrangement links TRBV19 to TRBJ1-5, with D maybe TRBD1 (6 bases). The germline V gene encodes CDR1 LNHDA and CDR2 SQIVND (reference sequence). V was shortened by 6 bases and J by 2 bases, with 17 bases between the two germline ends. The CDR3 runs 16 residues. The chain's CDR3 is CASRDSARAGNQPQHF. The CDR3 bases are TGTGCCAGTAGGGACAGTGCCCGAGCGGGCAATCAGCCCCAGCATTTT.

This clonotype was picked up many times. The chain is built from TRBV6-1 and TRBJ2-1, with 8 bases fitting TRBD1. The J segment lost 2 bases and the V segment lost 8 bases, leaving 5 bases of the junction unmatched. Germline-derived CDR1 and CDR2 are MNHNS and SASEGT. The CDR3 is 14 amino acids. This chain's CDR3 is CASHPGQAYNEQFF. As DNA, the CDR3 is TGTGCCAGCCACCCGGGACAGGCCTACAATGAGCAGTTCTTC.

This clonotype was recorded a few times. V is TRBV2 and J is TRBJ2-5; D unclear. The V and J ends lost 5 bases and 0 bases respectively, with 7 bases between them. Germline loops: CDR1 SNHLY, CDR2 FYNNEI. The CDR3 runs to 13 residues. CDR3 residues: CASSLADQETQYF. The CDR3 nucleotides are TGTGCCAGCAGTTTAGCCGACCAAGAGACCCAGTACTTC. Drawing the rest from reference TRBV2 and TRBJ2-5, the complete variable domain is EPEVTQTPSHQVTQMGQEVILRCVPISNHLYFYWYRQILGQKVEFLVSFYNNEISEKSEIFDDQFSVERPDGSNFTLKIRSTKLEDSAMYFCASSLADQETQYFGPGTRLLVL.

This clonotype was counted at least ten times. In nucleotides, the CDR3 is TGTGCCAGCAGCTTACCGGAAAATACCTACAATGAGCAGTTCTTC. Residues: CASSLPENTYNEQFF. The rearrangement uses TRBV7-2 and TRBJ2-1; D unclear. The V gene's germline CDR1 is SGHTA and CDR2 FQGNSA. V lost 2 bases, J lost 2 bases, and 10 bases lay in between. There are 15 residues in the CDR3.

The table lists this clonotype with many counts. The chain is built from TRBV11-2 and TRBJ2-4; D remains unclear. Trimming took off 5 bases at V and 0 bases at J, with 8 bases between the two ends. This CDR3 has 14 amino acids. In germline, CDR1 is SGHAT, CDR2 FQNNGV. The CDR3 here is CASSPSLAKNIQYF. The CDR3 nucleotides read TGTGCCAGCAGCCCCTCTCTAGCCAAAAACATTCAGTACTTC.

This clonotype has at least ten counts. The chain's CDR3 is CASSYSKSVRDTQYF. The CDR3 DNA sequence: TGTGCCAGCAGTTACTCGAAGTCGGTGAGAGATACGCAGTATTTT. The rearrangement uses TRBV6-2 or TRBV6-3 and TRBJ2-3; D uncertain. Germline loops: CDR1 MNHEY, CDR2 SVGEGT. V lost 0 bases and J lost 5, with 12 bases in between. This CDR3 is 15 amino acids long.